This TCR beta chain was profiled in a study of early T cells in non-severe SARS-CoV-2 infection. Background on the study: Sequencing input comprised bulk RNA from unsorted whole blood; chain pairing was not available. Study-wide results and limits: A preference for anti-spike CD8 responses marked VDJdb matching, which missed private and CD4 specificities.

This clonotype was counted many times. Its matching antigen is unknown. The protocol attached unique molecular identifiers to individual cDNA molecules. TCRdb fed the 5' RACE reads into MiXCR, producing one record per CDR3 protein. Found here are about 26,000 distinct CDR3 sequences, approximately 4.1% of them singletons; the top ten hold roughly 6%. Germline V gives CDR1 SGHNT, CDR2 YYREEE (reference sequence). CDR3 length equals 16 residues. Losses at the gene ends were 3 bases for V and 7 bases for J; bases not matched to a gene: 8. The sequencing sample was made of whole blood. The TCR was taken from an adult who was a healthcare worker with PCR-confirmed SARS-CoV-2 infection or an uninfected control (not recorded which). The chain employs TRBV5-4 and TRBJ2-1; 12 bases match TRBD2. CDR3 bases: TGTGCCAGCAGCTCCGCTAGCGGGAGGGGTCAGAATGAGCAGTTCTTC. Protein sequence: CASSSASGRGQNEQFF.